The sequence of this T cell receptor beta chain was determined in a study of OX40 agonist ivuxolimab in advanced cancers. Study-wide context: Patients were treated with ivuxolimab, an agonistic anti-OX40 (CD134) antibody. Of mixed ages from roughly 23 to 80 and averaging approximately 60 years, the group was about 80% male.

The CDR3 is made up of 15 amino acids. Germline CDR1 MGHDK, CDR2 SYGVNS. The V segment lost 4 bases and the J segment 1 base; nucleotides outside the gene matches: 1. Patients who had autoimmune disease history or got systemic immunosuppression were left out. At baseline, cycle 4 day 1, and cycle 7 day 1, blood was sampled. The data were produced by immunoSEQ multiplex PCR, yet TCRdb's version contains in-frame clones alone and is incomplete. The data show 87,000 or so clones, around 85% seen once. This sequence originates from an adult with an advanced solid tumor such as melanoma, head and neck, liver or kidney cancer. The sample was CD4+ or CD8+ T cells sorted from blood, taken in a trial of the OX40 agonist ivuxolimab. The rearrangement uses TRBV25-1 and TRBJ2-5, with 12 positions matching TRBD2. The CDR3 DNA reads TGTGCCAGCAGTGTGACTAGCGGGGGCCAAGAGACCCAGTACTTC. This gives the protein CASSVTSGGQETQYF.